These T cell receptor beta chains were read from a single sample in a study of blood T cell repertoires in COVID-19. This table comes from immunoSEQ multiplex PCR, and its TCRdb copy is limited to in-frame clones, with some not included. The sample lists about 250,000 clones, just over 85% occurring once. The sequencing input was PBMCs or T cells enriched from blood (not recorded which). These receptors were collected from a man younger than 35 who had recovered from COVID-19. CDR3s include the opening cysteine and the closing phenylalanine or tryptophan. Each record gives: clone size, J gene, CDR3 length, D gene, V gene, CDR3 DNA, CDR3 protein. A D gene is named only where the DNA matches it firmly. Some rows mark clone size as missing; the rest say once, few, many or name a class of expanded clone.

>.|TRBJ1-1|14|TRBD1|TRBV5-1
TGCGCCAGCAACTGGGACAGCGTCCGCACTGAAGCTTTCTTT
CASNWDSVRTEAFF
>.|TRBJ2-7|14|.|TRBV5-6
TGTGCCAGCAGCTTGGGGGGGCGCTACTACGAGCAGTACTTC
CASSLGGRYYEQYF
>.|TRBJ2-1|15|.|TRBV11-3
TGTGCCAGCAGCCCCGGGATGATCCTCTACAATGAGCAGTTCTTC
CASSPGMILYNEQFF
>.|TRBJ1-4|17|TRBD1|TRBV7-6
TGTGCCAGCAGCTTAGCCGGTGCTCCGGGACAGAATGAAAAACTGTTTTTT
CASSLAGAPGQNEKLFF
>.|TRBJ2-4|15|TRBD1|TRBV5-1
TGCGCCAGCAGCAACGACCCGGGACAGAAAAACATTCAGTACTTC
CASSNDPGQKNIQYF
>.|TRBJ2-7|13|.|TRBV7-3
TGTGCCAGCAGCTTAACACGAGGTGACGAGCAGTACTTC
CASSLTRGDEQYF
>.|TRBJ2-3|13|TRBD1|TRBV9
TGTGCCAGCGGGACAGGGGGAACAGATACGCAGTATTTT
CASGTGGTDTQYF
>.|TRBJ2-1|14|TRBD1|TRBV28
TGTGCCAGCAGTTTTGGGGACAGATACAATGAGCAGTTCTTC
CASSFGDRYNEQFF
>.|TRBJ2-7|15|.|TRBV6-5
TGTGCCAGCAGTTACTCCTCAGGGTCTCCATACGAGCAGTACTTC
CASSYSSGSPYEQYF
>.|TRBJ2-7|14|TRBD2|TRBV9
TGTGCCAGCAGTGCACTAGCGGGAACCTACGAGCAGTACTTC
CASSALAGTYEQYF
>.|TRBJ2-7|16|TRBD2|TRBV3-1/TRBV3-2
TGTGCCAGCAGCCAGTTTAGACTAGCGGGAGTCTACGAGCAGTACTTC
CASSQFRLAGVYEQYF
>once|TRBJ2-1|17|.|TRBV5-1
TGCGCCAGCAGCACCGACGGCTCAACAGGGCCCTACAATGAGCAGTTCTTC
CASSTDGSTGPYNEQFF
>.|TRBJ1-2|12|.|TRBV29-1
TGCAGCGTTGTCCTTTACAGGGATGGCTACACCTTC
CSVVLYRDGYTF
>.|TRBJ2-7|14|TRBD2|TRBV5-4
TGTGCCAGCAGCTCTAGCGGGAGGCCGTACGAGCAGTACTTC
CASSSSGRPYEQYF